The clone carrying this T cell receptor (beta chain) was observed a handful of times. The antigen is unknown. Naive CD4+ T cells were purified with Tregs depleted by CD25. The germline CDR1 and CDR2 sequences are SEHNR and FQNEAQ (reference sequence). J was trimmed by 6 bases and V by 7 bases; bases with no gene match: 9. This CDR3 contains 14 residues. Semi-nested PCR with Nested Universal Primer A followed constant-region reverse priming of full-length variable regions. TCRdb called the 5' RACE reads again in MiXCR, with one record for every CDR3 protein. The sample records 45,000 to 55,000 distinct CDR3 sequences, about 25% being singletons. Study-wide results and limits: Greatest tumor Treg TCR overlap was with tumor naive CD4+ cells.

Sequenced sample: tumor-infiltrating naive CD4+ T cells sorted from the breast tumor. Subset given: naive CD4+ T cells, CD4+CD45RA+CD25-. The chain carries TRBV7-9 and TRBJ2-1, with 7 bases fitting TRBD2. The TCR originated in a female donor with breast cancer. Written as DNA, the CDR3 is TGTGCCAGCATCTATAGTGGGGGGGGCAATGAGCAGTTCTTC. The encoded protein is CASIYSGGGNEQFF.